A single T cell receptor beta chain is shown here with its context. Antigen specificity is unknown. The treatment was: some 20 received Ad26.COV2.S at low or high dose, single or two shots; several received placebo; per-sample allocation not given. Day 63 following the first vaccine or placebo injection was when the samples were taken. Sequenced by immunoSEQ multiplex PCR; TCRdb stores in-frame clones only, minus some. The sample shows about 350,000 clones, 85% to 90% of them seen only once. Germline V gives CDR1 MNHEY, CDR2 SMNVEV (reference sequence). V was trimmed by 2 bases and J by 7 bases, leaving 10 bases between them. CDR3 length: 13 amino acids. This sample was included in a study of Ad26.COV2.S vaccination and SARS-CoV-2 variants. Study results and caveats: Similar non-spike TCR breadth was seen in vaccine and placebo recipients.

This sequence originates from a person aged 18 to 59 who received the Ad26.COV2.S COVID-19 vaccine or a placebo. The sample consisted of peripheral blood, taken in a trial of Ad26.COV2.S vaccine versus placebo. The chain carries TRBV27 and TRBJ2-3; the D gene is possibly TRBD2 (5 bases). CDR3 in DNA: TGTGCCAGCAGTTTAGTTCGGGGAAATACGCAGTATTTT. Translation gives CASSLVRGNTQYF.